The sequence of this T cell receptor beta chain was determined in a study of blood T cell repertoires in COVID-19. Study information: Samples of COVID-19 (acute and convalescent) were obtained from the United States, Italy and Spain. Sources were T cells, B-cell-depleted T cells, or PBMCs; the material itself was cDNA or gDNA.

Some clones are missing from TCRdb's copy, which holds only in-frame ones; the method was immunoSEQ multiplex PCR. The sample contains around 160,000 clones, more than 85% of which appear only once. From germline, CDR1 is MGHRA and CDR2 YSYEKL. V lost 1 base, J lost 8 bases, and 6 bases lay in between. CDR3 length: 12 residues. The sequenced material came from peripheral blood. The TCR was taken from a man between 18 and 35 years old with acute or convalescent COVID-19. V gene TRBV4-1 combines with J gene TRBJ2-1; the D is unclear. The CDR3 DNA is TGCGCCAGCAGCCAAGCTTCCTATGAGCAGTTCTTC. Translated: CASSQASYEQFF.